The TCR beta chain under discussion was sequenced for a study of blood T cell repertoires in COVID-19. About the study: Both acute and convalescent COVID-19 samples were obtained from the United States, Italy and Spain. T cells, B-cell-depleted T cells, or PBMCs supplied cDNA or gDNA.

Clones were read by immunoSEQ multiplex PCR, and TCRdb kept only the in-frame ones, dropping some. The table has over 200,000 clones, more than 75% seen once; the top ten hold around 10%. Enrolled during active infection, Seattle patients were then followed longitudinally. This CDR3 region has 14 residues. Trimming cost V 2 bases and J 8 bases; bases outside gene matches: 3. The V gene's germline CDR1 is MNHNY and CDR2 SVGAGI (reference sequence). The chain has TRBV6-6 and TRBJ2-1, with TRBD2 identical over 10 bases. The sequence came from a middle-aged man with COVID-19, enrolled during active disease. The sample consisted of peripheral blood. The CDR3 DNA follows: TGTGCCAGCAGTTACGGGCTAGCGGGAGATGAGCAGTTCTTC. Translation: CASSYGLAGDEQFF.